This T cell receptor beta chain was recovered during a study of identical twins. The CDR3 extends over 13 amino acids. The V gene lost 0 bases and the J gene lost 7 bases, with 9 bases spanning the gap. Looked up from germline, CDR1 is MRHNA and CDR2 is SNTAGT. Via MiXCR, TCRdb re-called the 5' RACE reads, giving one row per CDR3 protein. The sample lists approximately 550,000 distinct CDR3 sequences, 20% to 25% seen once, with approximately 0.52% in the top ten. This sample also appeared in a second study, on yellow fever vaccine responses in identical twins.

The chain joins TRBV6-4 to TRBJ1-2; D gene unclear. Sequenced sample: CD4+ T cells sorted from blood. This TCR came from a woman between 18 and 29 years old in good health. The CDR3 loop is CASSDSTGFGYTF. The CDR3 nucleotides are TGTGCCAGCAGTGACTCCACCGGGTTTGGCTACACCTTC.